The source of this T cell receptor (beta chain) is a study of blood T cell repertoires in COVID-19. Study context: The United States, Italy and Spain were the sources of the acute and convalescent COVID-19 samples.

Under the authors' procedure: By means of reference gene primer amplification, nucleated cell counts were estimated. Clones were sequenced by immunoSEQ multiplex PCR, and TCRdb holds only the in-frame ones, with some missing. V and J calls and clone size are given by that table; D and trimming were obtained from the DNA. Altogether some 160,000 clones are present, about four fifths being singletons, with the ten largest covering approximately 10%. The CDR3 spans 14 residues. Trimming stripped 6 bases from V and 4 bases from J, with 15 bases between. The germline CDR1 and CDR2 sequences are SGHNT and YENEEA.

The TCR originated in a man aged 70 or older with active or convalescent COVID-19. The chain couples TRBV11-3 to TRBJ2-5, with D possibly matching TRBD2 (6 bases). Sequences were obtained from peripheral blood. CDR3 amino acids: CASSEGGVRETQYF. CDR3 DNA: TGTGCCAGCAGTGAGGGAGGTGTCCGAGAGACCCAGTACTTC.